This TCR beta chain was sequenced in a study of blood T cell repertoires in COVID-19. About the study: Collection of acute and convalescent COVID-19 samples took place in the United States, Italy and Spain.

Cohort assignment relied on participant-reported clinical history. CDR3 length: 21 amino acids. The junction had 23 bases not matched to a gene; V was cut back by 2 bases and J by 7 bases. From germline, CDR1 is MDHEN and CDR2 SYDVKM. TCRdb's table, derived via immunoSEQ multiplex PCR, lists solely in-frame clones and lacks some. Here the sample spans tens of thousands of clones, about 89% being singletons. This TCR was sampled from a woman aged 45 to 65 with acute COVID-19. The sample was PBMCs or T cells enriched from blood (not recorded which). The gene calls are TRBV28 and TRBJ1-6, with 7 bases that match TRBD1. CDR3 protein: CASSLNGPLRDSLTGNSPLHF. CDR3 coding DNA: TGTGCCAGCAGTTTAAACGGACCCCTCCGGGACAGCCTAACCGGGAATTCACCCCTCCACTTT.